The 14 T cell receptor beta chains below all came from one sample that was sequenced in a study of T cell repertoires in cytomegalovirus infection. These receptors' antigens are unknown. TCRdb independently ran MiXCR on the reads; one entry per CDR3 protein. The table records 550,000 to 850,000 distinct CDR3 sequences, 30% to 35% of them present only once. The material sequenced was cultured PBMCs, taken from culture after CMV antigen stimulation. These receptors were obtained from a human donor in good health (CMV status not recorded). Some clones in this sample may be carry-over from other donors' samples.

This clonotype was observed many times. The genes are TRBV7-8 and TRBJ2-2, with D perhaps TRBD2 (6 bases). The germline CDR1 and CDR2 sequences are SGHVS and FQNEAQ. CDR3 length: 15 amino acids. V was shortened by 2 bases and J by 4 bases, with 11 bases between the two germline ends. CDR3 bases: TGTGCCAGCAGCTTAAGGCTAGCGACCACCGGGGAGCTGTTTTTT. Its protein is CASSLRLATTGELFF. The entire variable domain, with the rest obtained from reference TRBV7-8 and TRBJ2-2, is as follows: GAGVSQSPRYKVAKRGQDVALRCDPISGHVSLFWYQQALGQGPEFLTYFQNEAQLDKSGLPSDRFFAERPEGSVSTLKIQRTQQEDSAVYLCASSLRLATTGELFFGEGSRLTVL.

This clonotype showed up just a few times. The V call is TRBV6-1, the J call TRBJ1-3, with D unresolved. Germline V gene data show CDR1 as MNHNS and CDR2 as SASEGT. The CDR3 is 15 residues long. Between the trimmed V and J ends, which lost 1 base and 8 bases, there was a span of 15 bases. CDR3 nucleotide sequence: TGTGCCAGCAGTGAAGTAGGACTCCCGCGATACACCATATATTTT. Residues: CASSEVGLPRYTIYF.

J is TRBJ2-5 and V is TRBV7-4; unclear D gene. Germline V gene lookup returns CDR1 SGHVT and CDR2 SQSDAQ. The CDR3 contains 15 residues. V was cut by 0 bases and J by 3 bases, with 11 bases left in between. The CDR3 sequence: CASSLAGYQEETQYF. CDR3 nucleotides: TGTGCCAGCAGCTTAGCAGGGTACCAGGAAGAGACCCAGTACTTC.

This chain connects TRBV20-1 to TRBJ2-3, with 13 nucleotides matching TRBD2. From germline, CDR1 is DFQATT and CDR2 SNEGSKA (reference sequence). This CDR3 has 13 residues. The DNA for the CDR3 is TGCAGAGCGACTAGCGGGAGGACAGATACGCAGTATTTT. Residues: CRATSGRTDTQYF.

The rearrangement uses TRBV20-1 and TRBJ2-1; the D gene could be TRBD1 or TRBD2 (5 bases each). With 4 bases removed from V and 14 bases from J, the gap between germline ends came to 21 bases. The CDR3 is made up of 13 amino acids. CDR1 DFQATT and CDR2 SNEGSKA come from the germline V gene (reference sequence). The CDR3 DNA sequence: TGCAGTGCTAACGGGGCAGTCGGACTCAGGGAGTTCTTC. The encoded protein is CSANGAVGLREFF.

This chain joins TRBV20-1 and TRBJ2-7; 8 bases fit TRBD2. Losses at the gene ends were 6 bases for V and 7 bases for J; bases not matched to a gene: 5. The CDR3 totals 11 residues. Germline CDR1 reads DFQATT; CDR2 reads SNEGSKA (reference sequence). CDR3 sequence (DNA): TGCAGTGCCCCCGTAGCGGGAGAGCAGTACTTC. It encodes CSAPVAGEQYF.

The chain uses TRBV7-2 and TRBJ2-7; D gene ambiguous. Germline loops: CDR1 SGHTA, CDR2 FQGNSA. V lost 4 bases and J lost 2, with 12 bases in between. The CDR3 has 14 amino acids. The CDR3 DNA reads as TGTGCCAGCAGCTACGGATTACCACCCTACGAGCAGTACTTC. As protein: CASSYGLPPYEQYF.

The V and J genes are TRBV9 and TRBJ2-6; D gene ambiguous. In germline, CDR1 is SGDLS, CDR2 YYNGEE. Trimming took 0 bases from V and 1 from J, leaving 5 bases between them. The CDR3 consists of 15 residues. DNA of the CDR3: TGTGCCAGCAGCGTAGTAACATCTGGGGCCAACGTCCTGACTTTC. Translation: CASSVVTSGANVLTF.

This rearrangement joins TRBV20-1 to TRBJ1-5; D unresolved. V lost 5 bases and J 0 bases, leaving 5 bases between the germline ends. Germline V gene lookup returns CDR1 DFQATT and CDR2 SNEGSKA (reference sequence). The CDR3 has 12 amino acids. The CDR3 bases are TGCAGTGCTTGGTCTAGCAATCAGCCCCAGCATTTT. Translated, it gives CSAWSSNQPQHF.

The V and J genes are TRBV12-3 or TRBV12-4 and TRBJ2-7, with D perhaps matching TRBD2 (7 bases). Trimming took off 5 bases at V and 2 bases at J, with 16 bases between the two ends. The CDR3 is 15 amino acids. The CDR3 here is CASSPRGALTYEQYF. CDR3 bases: TGTGCCAGCAGTCCCCGGGGGGCGTTGACCTACGAGCAGTACTTC.

V is TRBV6-5 and J is TRBJ1-1; no clear D gene. This CDR3 contains 13 residues. Looked up from germline, CDR1 is MNHEY and CDR2 is SVGAGI. Trimming left V 6 bases short and J 8 bases short, with 16 bases between. The CDR3 DNA reads as TGTGCCAGCAGACCCCCGGGCTTCACCGAAGCTTTCTTT. This encodes CASRPPGFTEAFF.

The J gene is TRBJ1-3, the V gene TRBV19; D is ambiguous. The CDR3 covers 18 residues. Germline V CDR1 and CDR2: LNHDA, SQIVND (reference sequence). Trimming stripped 4 bases from V and 0 bases from J, with 19 bases between. The CDR3 DNA follows: TGTGCCAGTAGTAAGCGGCCGGGAGCCGTTCGCTCTGGAAACACCATATATTTT. This gives the protein CASSKRPGAVRSGNTIYF.

This sequence joins TRBV11-2 and TRBJ1-1; no firm D call. V lost 0 bases and J lost 1, with 6 bases in between. There are 14 residues in the CDR3. Germline CDR1 reads SGHAT; CDR2 reads FQNNGV. The chain's CDR3 is CASSLEMANTEAFF. The CDR3 DNA sequence: TGTGCCAGCAGCTTAGAAATGGCGAACACTGAAGCTTTCTTT.

This chain uses TRBV7-9 with TRBJ1-4; the match to TRBD1 covers 9 bases. The CDR3 consists of 16 residues. CDR1 is SEHNR, CDR2 FQNEAQ, per germline (reference sequence). V trimming: 5 bases; J trimming: 4 bases; junction bases outside the gene matches: 8. CDR3 in amino acids: CASSPGQGSSNEKLFF. The CDR3 DNA follows: TGTGCCAGCAGCCCAGGACAGGGGTCGAGTAATGAAAAACTGTTTTTT.